What follows are 8 T cell receptor beta chains derived from one specimen sequenced in a study of blood T cell repertoires in COVID-19. Clones were read by immunoSEQ multiplex PCR, and TCRdb kept only the in-frame ones, dropping some. The table includes about 83,000 clones, 70% to 90% detected once. Sequenced input: peripheral blood. These TCRs come from a woman older than 75 with acute or convalescent COVID-19.

J is TRBJ1-6 and V is TRBV7-3, with D possibly being TRBD1 (5 bases). This CDR3 is built from 13 residues. Trimming took off 8 bases at V and 7 bases at J, with 12 bases between the two ends. Per germline, CDR1 SGHTA and CDR2 FQGTGA. The CDR3 here is CASALGGNSPLHF. For the CDR3, the DNA is TGTGCCAGCGCCCTCGGGGGGAATTCACCCCTCCACTTT. Supplemented by reference TRBV7-3 and TRBJ1-6, the full variable domain reads GAGVSQTPSNKVTEKGKYVELRCDPISGHTALYWYRQSLGQGPEFLIYFQGTGAADDSGLPNDRFFAVRPEGSVSTLKIQRTERGDSAVYLCASALGGNSPLHFGNGTRLTVT.

The chain is built from TRBV27 and TRBJ1-5; D is unclear. This CDR3 is built from 15 residues. V was cut by 4 bases and J by 0 bases, with 10 bases left in between. Germline CDR1 MNHEY, CDR2 SMNVEV (reference sequence). The CDR3 DNA sequence: TGTGCCAGCAGTTCCGAGGTCTATAGCAATCAGCCCCAGCATTTT. Protein sequence: CASSSEVYSNQPQHF.

The gene calls are TRBV5-8 and TRBJ1-5; TRBD1 matches 9 bases. The CDR3 is 15 amino acids. V gave up 4 bases and J gave up 2 bases; unmatched junction bases: 4. Germline CDR1 SGHTS, CDR2 YDEGEE. The CDR3 DNA is TGTGCCAGCAGCCACAGGGGGCTGGGCAATCAGCCCCAGCATTTT. Its translation is CASSHRGLGNQPQHF.

The chain joins TRBV3-1 (or the pseudogene TRBV3-2) to TRBJ2-3; D remains ambiguous. The CDR3 runs 12 residues. Looked up from germline, CDR1 is LGHDT and CDR2 is YNNKEL (reference sequence). The ends were cut back, 4 bases at V and 8 bases at J, with 10 bases in the middle. The CDR3 DNA sequence: TGTGCCAGCAGCCCCGCTCTAGGTACGCAGTATTTT. It encodes CASSPALGTQYF.

The chain employs TRBV11-2 and TRBJ2-1; D is ambiguous. CDR3 length: 11 residues. V dropped 6 bases and J dropped 10 bases, with 10 bases sitting between them. Germline CDR1 and CDR2: SGHAT and FQNNGV. As DNA, the CDR3 is TGTGCCAGCAGAGACACGTGGGAGCAGTTCTTC. It specifies CASRDTWEQFF.

There are a few counts of this clone. The chain recombines TRBV30 with TRBJ2-2, with TRBD2 matching over 7 bases. Germline CDR1 reads GTSNPN; CDR2 reads SVGIG (reference sequence). The CDR3 loop spans 15 amino acids. Unmatched junction bases numbered 12, after V lost 1 base and J lost 10 bases. This CDR3 reads CAWSGRGSTGVELFF. In DNA form, the CDR3 reads TGTGCCTGGAGTGGGCGGGGGAGTACTGGGGTGGAGCTGTTTTTT.

This clone appeared once. The rearrangement uses TRBV29-1 and TRBJ1-2; the match to TRBD1 covers 8 bases. Unmatched junction bases numbered 5, after V lost 5 bases and J lost 3 bases. The germline V gene has CDR1 SQVTM and CDR2 ANQGSEA. CDR3 size: 13 residues. DNA of the CDR3: TGCAGCGTTACTGACAGGGGAGACTATGGCTACACCTTC. Translation gives CSVTDRGDYGYTF.

The J gene is TRBJ1-6, the V gene TRBV18; 7 nucleotides align to TRBD1. V dropped 4 bases and J dropped 9; count of bases not matched to a gene: 9. The germline V gene has CDR1 KGHSH and CDR2 LQKENI. CDR3 length: 15 residues. DNA of the CDR3: TGTGCCAGCTCACAAGGATTGACAGGGAGTTCACCCCTCCACTTT. This gives the protein CASSQGLTGSSPLHF.